The next 15 T cell receptor beta chains were all read from a single sample in a study of tumor T cells in aggressive B-cell lymphoma. Assay: immunoSEQ multiplex PCR; the TCRdb copy retains only in-frame clones and omits some. The sample records approximately 11,000 clones, over 75% being singletons. The source material was tumor tissue. The receptors originated from an adult with diffuse large B cell lymphoma.

The chain carries TRBV7-2 and TRBJ2-5; the D gene is possibly TRBD2 (6 bases). Germline CDR1 is SGHTA and CDR2 is FQGNSA. The length of the CDR3 is 14 residues. The V and J ends lost 4 bases and 4 bases respectively, with 13 bases between them. CDR3 DNA: TGTGCCAGCAGCTCCCGGGGAGCGGGAGAGACCCAGTACTTC. Protein sequence: CASSSRGAGETQYF.

This chain links TRBV18 with TRBJ2-5; D unclear. The DNA matches TRBJ2-7 better at its end, which makes the J call doubtful. Germline V lookup: CDR1 KGHSH, CDR2 LQKENI. The CDR3 consists of 11 residues. In DNA form, the CDR3 reads TGTGCCAGCTCGTCCACCTACGAGCAGTACTTC. Protein: CASSSTYEQYF.

The gene calls are TRBV10-1 and TRBJ1-1; no reliable D call. The germline V and J ends were trimmed by 0 bases and 3 bases, with 5 bases remaining between them. The CDR3 spans 13 residues. Germline-derived CDR1 and CDR2 are WNHNN and SYGVQD (reference sequence). In nucleotides, the CDR3 is TGCGCCAGCAGTGAGTCGAGGCACACTGAAGCTTTCTTT. This sequence encodes CASSESRHTEAFF.

V gene TRBV7-6 combines with J gene TRBJ2-7; the D gene is possibly TRBD2 (5 bases). This CDR3 spans 13 amino acids. Germline V gene data show CDR1 as SGHVS and CDR2 as FNYEAQ. The V and J ends lost 2 bases and 6 bases respectively, with 11 bases between them. The CDR3 DNA reads as TGTGCCAGCAGCTTAAGCGGAAACCTCGAGCAGTACTTC. It is translated as CASSLSGNLEQYF. Looking up the rest from reference TRBV7-6 and TRBJ2-7 gives the full variable domain: GAGVSQSPRYKVTKRGQDVALRCDPISGHVSLYWYRQALGQGPEFLTYFNYEAQQDKSGLPNDRFSAERPEGSISTLTIQRTEQRDSAMYRCASSLSGNLEQYFGPGTRLTVT.

The rearrangement joins TRBV10-2 to TRBJ1-1, with 7 bases that match TRBD1. The length of the CDR3 is 12 residues. The germline gives CDR1 WSHSY, CDR2 SAAADI. J lost 5 bases, V lost 9 bases, and 6 bases had no gene match. CDR3 sequence reads: CASRQGKTEAFF. In nucleotides, the CDR3 is TGCGCCAGTAGACAGGGAAAGACTGAAGCTTTCTTT.

The chain has TRBV5-1 and TRBJ1-4; D unresolved. The CDR3 has 15 amino acids. V dropped 0 bases and J dropped 0 bases, with 6 bases sitting between them. CDR1 is SGHRS and CDR2 is YFSETQ in the germline V gene. The DNA of the CDR3 is TGCGCCAGCAGCTTGGAGCCTACAACTAATGAAAAACTGTTTTTT. Translation: CASSLEPTTNEKLFF.

The chain has TRBV28 and TRBJ2-5, with a possible D match to TRBD2 (6 bases). CDR1 and CDR2 (germline): MDHEN, SYDVKM. V lost 6 bases and J lost 3, with 14 bases in between. This CDR3 region has 14 residues. This CDR3 is CASRKTSKKETQYF. The CDR3 DNA is TGTGCCAGCAGGAAGACTAGTAAAAAAGAGACCCAGTACTTC.

This chain connects TRBV6-5 to TRBJ2-1; TRBD2 matches at 8 bases. The CDR3 runs to 15 residues. Germline-derived CDR1 and CDR2 are MNHEY and SVGAGI. The junction had 4 bases not matched to a gene; V was cut back by 0 bases and J by 6 bases. Written as DNA, the CDR3 is TGTGCCAGCAGTTACTCGGGACTAGGGGGCAATGAGCAGTTCTTC. Translating it yields CASSYSGLGGNEQFF.

On this clone itself: At the DNA level, this CDR3 is encoded by other sequences in the same sample as well. The chain links TRBV4-2 to TRBJ2-7, with D possibly matching TRBD2 (6 bases). Trimming took off 1 base at V and 1 base at J, with 8 bases between the two ends. Germline V CDR1 and CDR2: LGHNA, YNFKEQ. The CDR3 consists of 14 residues. The CDR3 region has the DNA TGTGCCAGCAGCCAAGGGGGAGGATCCTACGAGCAGTACTTC. It translates to CASSQGGGSYEQYF.

The genes are TRBV5-1 and TRBJ1-1; TRBD1 is a possible D gene (6 bases). This CDR3 contains 16 residues. CDR1 and CDR2 (germline): SGHRS, YFSETQ. The V end lost 3 bases, the J end lost 0 bases, and 15 bases lay between the germline ends. CDR3 in amino acids: CASSSKSTGMNTEAFF. The CDR3 coding sequence is TGCGCCAGCAGCTCCAAATCCACAGGGATGAACACTGAAGCTTTCTTT.

The chain combines TRBV6-6 with TRBJ2-5; 7 bases agree with TRBD1. This CDR3 contains 16 residues. CDR1 MNHNY and CDR2 SVGAGI come from the germline V gene (reference sequence). V was pared by 5 bases and J by 0 bases, with 9 bases of the junction left unmatched. The CDR3 sequence: CASSQGTDLYQETQYF. CDR3 DNA: TGTGCCAGCAGTCAAGGGACAGACTTGTACCAAGAGACCCAGTACTTC.

A few counts support this clone. The V call is TRBV6-6, the J call TRBJ2-6; tentatively, D is TRBD1 (6 bases). The V and J ends lost 4 bases and 2 bases respectively, with 9 bases between them. The CDR3 loop spans 15 amino acids. CDR1 and CDR2 from the germline V gene are MNHNY and SVGAGI (reference sequence). The CDR3 here is CASSFDRTGANVLTF. The CDR3 bases are TGTGCCAGCAGTTTCGACAGGACTGGGGCCAACGTCCTGACTTTC.

A remark on this clone: Other DNA sequences in this sample translate to the same CDR3. The chain combines TRBV5-1 with TRBJ2-3; 8 bases line up with TRBD2. Trimming at V came to 7 bases and at J to 6 bases, leaving 10 bases not matched to a gene. CDR1 is SGHRS, CDR2 YFSETQ, per germline. The CDR3 is 14 amino acids. In DNA, the CDR3 is TGCGCCAGCGGGGGCGGGAGGTCAGCCGATACGCAGTATTTT. This translates into CASGGGRSADTQYF.

The CDR3 spells CASSRAGSYEQYF. The CDR3 DNA follows: TGTGCCAGCAGCCGGGCGGGGTCCTACGAGCAGTACTTC. The rearrangement links TRBV7-9 to TRBJ2-7; TRBD2 might be the D (6 bases). The germline CDR1 and CDR2 sequences are SEHNR and FQNEAQ (reference sequence). The CDR3 spans 13 residues. The V end was cut by 5 bases, the J end by 1 base, with 9 bases between.

V is TRBV7-6 and J is TRBJ2-7; 9 nucleotides line up with TRBD2. This CDR3 region has 16 residues. Trimming at V came to 5 bases and at J to 3 bases, leaving 11 bases not matched to a gene. The germline V gene encodes CDR1 SGHVS and CDR2 FNYEAQ. CDR3 bases: TGTGCCAGCAGCCACTCAGGAGCGGGAGGCAACTACGAGCAGTACTTC. It codes for CASSHSGAGGNYEQYF.